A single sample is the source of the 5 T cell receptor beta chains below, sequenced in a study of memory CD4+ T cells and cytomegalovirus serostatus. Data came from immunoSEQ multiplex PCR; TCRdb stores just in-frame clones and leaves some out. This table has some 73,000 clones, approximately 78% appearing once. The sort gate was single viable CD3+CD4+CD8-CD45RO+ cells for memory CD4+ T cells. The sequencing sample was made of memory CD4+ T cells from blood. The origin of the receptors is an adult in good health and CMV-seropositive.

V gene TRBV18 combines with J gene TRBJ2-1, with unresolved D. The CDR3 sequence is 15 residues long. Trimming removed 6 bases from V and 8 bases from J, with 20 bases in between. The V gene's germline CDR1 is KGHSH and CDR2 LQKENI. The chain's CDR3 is CASSRAGERVDEQFF. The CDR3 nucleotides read TGTGCCAGCTCCAGAGCAGGAGAAAGGGTCGATGAGCAGTTCTTC.

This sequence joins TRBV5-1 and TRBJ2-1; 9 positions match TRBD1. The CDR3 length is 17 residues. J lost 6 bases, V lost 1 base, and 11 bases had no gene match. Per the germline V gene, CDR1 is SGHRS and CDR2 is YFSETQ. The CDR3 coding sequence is TGCGCCAGCAGCTTGTCCCGACCGGGACAGGGTACCAATGAGCAGTTCTTC. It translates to CASSLSRPGQGTNEQFF. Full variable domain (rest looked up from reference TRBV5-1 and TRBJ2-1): KAGVTQTPRYLIKTRGQQVTLSCSPISGHRSVSWYQQTPGQGLQFLFEYFSETQRNKGNFPGRFSGRQFSNSRSEMNVSTLELGDSALYLCASSLSRPGQGTNEQFFGPGTRLTVL.

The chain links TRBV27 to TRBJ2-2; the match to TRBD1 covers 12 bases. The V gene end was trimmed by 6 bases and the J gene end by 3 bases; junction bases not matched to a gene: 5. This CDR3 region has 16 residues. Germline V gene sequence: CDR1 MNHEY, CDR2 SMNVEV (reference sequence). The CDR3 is CASRGQGAADTGELFF. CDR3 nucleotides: TGTGCCAGCAGGGGACAGGGGGCTGCGGACACCGGGGAGCTGTTTTTT.

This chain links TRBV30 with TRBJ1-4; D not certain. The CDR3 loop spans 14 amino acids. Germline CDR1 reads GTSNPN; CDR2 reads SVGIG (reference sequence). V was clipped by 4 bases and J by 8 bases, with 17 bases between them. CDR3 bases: TGTGCCTGGAAAGGAAGAGGGCCTGGAGAAAAACTGTTTTTT. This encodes CAWKGRGPGEKLFF.

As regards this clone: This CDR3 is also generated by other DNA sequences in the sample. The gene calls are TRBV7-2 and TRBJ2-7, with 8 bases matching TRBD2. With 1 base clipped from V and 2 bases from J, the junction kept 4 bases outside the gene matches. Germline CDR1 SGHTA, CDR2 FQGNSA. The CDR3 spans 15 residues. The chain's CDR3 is CASSLVAGGTYEQYF. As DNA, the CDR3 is TGTGCCAGCAGCTTAGTCGCGGGGGGTACCTACGAGCAGTACTTC.